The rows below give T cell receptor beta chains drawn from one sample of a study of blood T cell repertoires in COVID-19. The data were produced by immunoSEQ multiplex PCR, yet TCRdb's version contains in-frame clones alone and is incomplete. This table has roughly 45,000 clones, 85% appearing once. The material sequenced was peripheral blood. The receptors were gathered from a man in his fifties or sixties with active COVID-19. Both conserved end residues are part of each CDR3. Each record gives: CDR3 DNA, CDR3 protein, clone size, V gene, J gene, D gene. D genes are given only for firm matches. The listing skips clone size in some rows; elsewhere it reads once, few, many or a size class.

cdr3_nt: TGTGCCAGCAGCTTAGTCCCAGGGGGCGCCGAAGATACGCAGTATTTT
cdr3_aa: CASSLVPGGAEDTQYF
clone_size: .
v_call: TRBV7-8
j_call: TRBJ2-3
d_call: TRBD1

cdr3_nt: TGTGCCAGCATCTGGTCGGGTTATAGCAATCAGCCCCAGCATTTT
cdr3_aa: CASIWSGYSNQPQHF
clone_size: .
v_call: TRBV28
j_call: TRBJ1-5
d_call: .

cdr3_nt: TGTGCCACCAGCAGAACCAGTACTAGCACCTACGAGCAGTACTTC
cdr3_aa: CATSRTSTSTYEQYF
clone_size: once
v_call: TRBV15
j_call: TRBJ2-7
d_call: .

cdr3_nt: TGTGCCAGCAAATGGGACAGGGACCGTGAAGCTTTCTTT
cdr3_aa: CASKWDRDREAFF
clone_size: .
v_call: TRBV6-5
j_call: TRBJ1-1
d_call: TRBD1

cdr3_nt: TGTGCCAGCAGGATAGGGGGCCTTTCAGGGGCAGAGACCCAGTACTTC
cdr3_aa: CASRIGGLSGAETQYF
clone_size: few
v_call: TRBV27
j_call: TRBJ2-5
d_call: TRBD1

cdr3_nt: TGTGCTAGCGCCGCCGCCGCCGGGACTAATTCCCTCACTGAAGCTTTCTTT
cdr3_aa: CASAAAAGTNSLTEAFF
clone_size: .
v_call: TRBV12-5
j_call: TRBJ1-1
d_call: .

cdr3_nt: TGTGCCAGCTCAGCTCAGGGATCCGAGCAGTACTTC
cdr3_aa: CASSAQGSEQYF
clone_size: .
v_call: TRBV18
j_call: TRBJ2-7
d_call: .

cdr3_nt: TGTGCCAGCAGGAGGGAGACCGGACAGACTGAAGCTTTCTTT
cdr3_aa: CASRRETGQTEAFF
clone_size: few
v_call: TRBV4-2
j_call: TRBJ1-1
d_call: .

cdr3_nt: TGTGCCAGCAGTTACTCCGGCGGGGGGGGCTACGAGCAGTACTTC
cdr3_aa: CASSYSGGGGYEQYF
clone_size: few
v_call: TRBV6-2/TRBV6-3
j_call: TRBJ2-7
d_call: TRBD2

cdr3_nt: TGTGCCAGCATAAGGGGACAGGGTTCCTACGAGCAGTACTTC
cdr3_aa: CASIRGQGSYEQYF
clone_size: .
v_call: TRBV28
j_call: TRBJ2-7
d_call: TRBD1

cdr3_nt: TGTGCCAGCACGCCGGCCCGGGGCACTGAAGCTTTCTTT
cdr3_aa: CASTPARGTEAFF
clone_size: .
v_call: TRBV6-5
j_call: TRBJ1-1
d_call: .

cdr3_nt: TGTGCCAGCAGCCCTGACTGGGGGAGGTTCACTGAAGCTTTCTTT
cdr3_aa: CASSPDWGRFTEAFF
clone_size: few
v_call: TRBV6-6
j_call: TRBJ1-1
d_call: .

cdr3_nt: TGTGCCAGCAGCTTCGGATCCCACGGGTCCACTTTCTTT
cdr3_aa: CASSFGSHGSTFF
clone_size: .
v_call: TRBV7-9
j_call: TRBJ1-1
d_call: .